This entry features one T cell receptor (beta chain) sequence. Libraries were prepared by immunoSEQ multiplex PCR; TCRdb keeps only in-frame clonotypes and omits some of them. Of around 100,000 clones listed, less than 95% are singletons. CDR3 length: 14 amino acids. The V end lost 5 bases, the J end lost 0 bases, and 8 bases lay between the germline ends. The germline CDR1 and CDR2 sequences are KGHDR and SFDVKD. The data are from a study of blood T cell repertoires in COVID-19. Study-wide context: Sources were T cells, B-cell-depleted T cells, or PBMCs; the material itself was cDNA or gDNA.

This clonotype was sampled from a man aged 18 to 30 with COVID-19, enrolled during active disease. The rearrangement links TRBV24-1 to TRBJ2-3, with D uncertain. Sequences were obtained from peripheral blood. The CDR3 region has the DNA TGTGCCACCAGTGGTAGAGTGAGCACAGATACGCAGTATTTT. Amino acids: CATSGRVSTDTQYF.